This T cell receptor beta chain was captured by sequencing in a study of Ad26.COV2.S vaccination and SARS-CoV-2 variants (dated by TCRdb to about 2021). Background on the whole study: Vaccine-arm donors were drawn from COV1001, a multicentre, randomized, double-blind, placebo-controlled phase I-IIa trial of Ad26.COV2.S in healthy adults. Dosing of Ad26.COV2.S was intramuscular, at either 5x10^10 or 1x10^11 viral particles, delivered as one shot or as two shots spaced 56 days apart. The specificity and breadth of SARS-CoV-2-reactive T cell receptors after Ad26.COV2.S vaccination were assessed by TCRbeta repertoire sequencing. A total of around 32 samples were included in the TCR-sequenced set, comprising roughly 19 Ad26.COV2.S vaccine recipients, 5 placebo recipients and 8 SARS-CoV-2 convalescent individuals. Trial participants were randomized into five groups of five, in which low-dose or high-dose Ad26.COV2.S was given once or twice, or placebo was given on both occasions. Investigators remained blinded to trial group allocation during experiments and outcome assessment. The paper as a whole reports these results and caveats: The study lacked the statistical power to compare responses across vaccine doses or regimens. Spike-specific TCR breadth was higher in Ad26.COV2.S recipients than in placebo recipients (P = 0.0014). The authors noted that the TCR breadth and depth analyses may have underestimated total T cell responses. Substantial breadth of spike-specific CD8+ and CD4+ T cell responses was reported after vaccination. Non-spike TCR breadth was comparable between vaccine and placebo recipients, consistent with the vaccine containing only spike.

The immunoSEQ Assay was the method used to sequence TCRbeta CDR3 regions. After extraction, genomic DNA underwent amplification by bias-controlled multiplex PCR, followed by high-throughput sequencing. The original methods were these. Collapsing and filtering of sequences were performed to quantify the absolute abundance of each unique TCRbeta CDR3 region. T cell fraction was estimated by normalizing TCRbeta template counts to usable DNA, which was measured by amplifying reference genes present in all nucleated cells. Repertoire TCRs were annotated as SARS-CoV-2-specific when V gene, CDR3 amino acid sequence and J gene were exactly matched to a known reactive TCR set. The reference SARS-CoV-2 TCR set came from MIRA and was filtered for enrichment in COVID-19-positive ImmuneCODE repertoires, removing public or cross-reactive TCRs. Using the MIRA antigens, annotated TCRs were further analysed by specific ORF or by position within an ORF. Breadth was defined as the number of annotated unique rearrangements divided by the total number of unique productive rearrangements, and depth was defined as the summed frequency of the annotated unique rearrangements. Two-sided Wilcoxon rank-sum tests were used to compare TCR breadth between groups. In its TCRdb copy, this immuneACCESS table keeps in-frame sequences only and misses some clones. Where compared with another copy, unresolved V genes explain less than half of these, and the others have no known cause. From that table come the V and J calls and clone size; the DNA was used to work out D and trimming. The sample includes about 400,000 clones, with roughly 88% observed a single time. The leading ten clones occupy 3.6% of the sample.

For this clone: No cognate antigen has been identified for it. No quality values exist for individual bases; no much larger clone is one base distant.

The treatment or condition label of this sample denotes: roughly 19 received Ad26.COV2.S at low or high dose, single or two shots; a few received placebo; per-sample allocation not given. For vaccine and placebo recipients, the sequenced repertoires came from samples collected on day 63 after the first injection. In Cohort 1b, 25 to 30 adults aged 18-55 years were enrolled at a single site in Boston, USA, between 29 July and 7 August 2020. Ad26.COV2.S was a replication-incompetent adenovirus type 26 vector expressing a prefusion-stabilized SARS-CoV-2 spike protein from the original Wuhan strain. The source was peripheral blood, collected in a trial of Ad26.COV2.S vaccine versus placebo. This receptor was obtained from a person aged 18-60 years who received the Ad26.COV2.S COVID-19 vaccine or a placebo.

In nucleotides, the sequence is TGTGCCATCAGTGAGGCAGTTTACTACGAGCAGTACTTC. Its amino acids are CAISEAVYYEQYF. Recombination connected TRBV10-3 to TRBJ2-7, with an unclear D gene assignment. Taken from the germline V gene, the CDR1 and CDR2 loops are ENHRY and SYGVKD. A distance of 8 bases separates the germline ends of V and J, which lose 2 bases and 3 bases respectively. From the cysteine up to the phenylalanine, the CDR3 has a length of 13 residues. Only the CDR3 portion is preserved as DNA: 39 bases, with reading frame beginning at the first base.